These 23 T cell receptor beta chains originate from one sample sequenced in a study of blood T cell repertoires in COVID-19. The protocol was immunoSEQ multiplex PCR, while the TCRdb copy is restricted to in-frame clones and leaves out a portion. The profile shows around 280,000 clones, approximately 91% of them singletons. The sequenced material came from PBMCs or T cells enriched from blood (not recorded which). Receptor source: a woman between 35 and 50 years old who had recovered from COVID-19.

The chain recombines TRBV30 with TRBJ1-4, with D possibly being TRBD1 (6 bases). V lost 3 bases to trimming and J lost 14 bases, with 25 bases between them. CDR3 length: 15 residues. Germline lookup yields CDR1 GTSNPN and CDR2 SVGIG (reference sequence). The CDR3 region is CAWSKKQGPRARLFF. As DNA, the CDR3 is TGTGCCTGGAGCAAAAAACAGGGTCCCCGGGCTCGGCTGTTTTTT.

The chain links TRBV4-1 to TRBJ2-2; TRBD1 matches 8 bases. Trimming at V came to 4 bases and at J to 5 bases, leaving 9 bases not matched to a gene. This CDR3 is 16 amino acids long. Germline V gene data show CDR1 as MGHRA and CDR2 as YSYEKL. The CDR3 nucleotides are TGCGCCAGCAGCCGGCCCACAGGGGGTCGAACCGGGGAGCTGTTTTTT. Residues: CASSRPTGGRTGELFF.

V is TRBV6-1 and J is TRBJ1-1; 8 bases are shared with TRBD1. The CDR3 contains 16 residues. Germline V gives CDR1 MNHNS, CDR2 SASEGT. The V gene end was trimmed by 4 bases and the J gene end by 1 base; junction bases not matched to a gene: 8. The CDR3 DNA follows: TGTGCCAGCAGTGTCTGGCAGGGGGCCCGGAACACTGAAGCTTTCTTT. Encoded protein: CASSVWQGARNTEAFF.

The DNA for the CDR3 is TGCGCCAGCAGCCAAGCCGGGACAATCAGCTCTGGAAACACCATATATTTT. Translation gives CASSQAGTISSGNTIYF. The chain joins TRBV4-3 to TRBJ1-3, with D possibly TRBD1 on 6 matching bases. This CDR3 is 17 amino acids long. V was cut by 1 base and J by 0 bases, with 13 bases left in between. CDR1 and CDR2 from the germline V gene are LGHNA and YSLEER.

This clone was recorded only once. The rearrangement joins TRBV18 to TRBJ2-5; TRBD1 matches at 9 bases. Germline loops: CDR1 KGHSH, CDR2 LQKENI. The CDR3 runs 13 residues. With 6 bases clipped from V and 3 bases from J, the junction kept 2 bases outside the gene matches. CDR3 nucleotide sequence: TGTGCCAGCTCCGGGACAGGGAAAGAGACCCAGTACTTC. It yields the protein CASSGTGKETQYF.

The chain has TRBV6-5 and TRBJ2-2; TRBD1 agrees at 11 bases. The J segment lost 5 bases and the V segment lost 7 bases, leaving 6 bases of the junction unmatched. The V gene's germline CDR1 is MNHEY and CDR2 SVGAGI. This CDR3 is 15 amino acids long. Here the CDR3 reads CASIGQGARTGELFF. CDR3 DNA: TGTGCCAGCATCGGACAGGGGGCGCGAACCGGGGAGCTGTTTTTT.

This clone was detected once. The V gene is TRBV5-1, the J gene TRBJ1-1, with 8 positions matching TRBD1. The CDR3 extends over 15 amino acids. V was pared by 0 bases and J by 8 bases, with 9 bases of the junction left unmatched. Germline assignment: CDR1 SGHRS and CDR2 YFSETQ. The CDR3 DNA sequence: TGCGCCAGCAGCTTGGACCCAGGGGGCGGGCGGGAAGCTTTCTTT. Amino acid sequence: CASSLDPGGGREAFF.

The rearrangement joins TRBV30 to TRBJ1-1; 11 bases align to TRBD1. Germline CDR1 is GTSNPN and CDR2 is SVGIG (reference sequence). Trimming cost V 7 bases and J 5 bases; bases outside gene matches: 12. The CDR3 totals 15 residues. Here the CDR3 reads CASPPLGTGGTEAFF. The CDR3 nucleotides read TGTGCCTCTCCTCCATTAGGGACAGGGGGAACTGAAGCTTTCTTT.

The chain recombines TRBV6-5 with TRBJ1-4; D not certain. This CDR3 is 14 amino acids long. Germline CDR1 and CDR2: MNHEY and SVGAGI. V lost 0 bases, J lost 8 bases, and 10 bases lay in between. This chain's CDR3 is CASSYSQNGEKLFF. The CDR3 DNA reads as TGTGCCAGCAGTTACTCGCAGAACGGGGAAAAACTGTTTTTT.

J is TRBJ1-5 and V is TRBV30; D ambiguous. The V and J ends lost 0 bases and 6 bases respectively, with 9 bases between them. CDR3 size: 13 residues. Germline values: CDR1 GTSNPN, CDR2 SVGIG (reference sequence). The CDR3 nucleotides are TGTGCCTGGAGTGTAAGTGGGCCTCAGCCCCAGCATTTT. Residues: CAWSVSGPQPQHF.

This clone has only one observation. The chain joins TRBV7-3 to TRBJ2-1, with 9 nucleotides matching TRBD2. V lost 2 bases and J lost 4; bases outside the gene matches: 6. This CDR3 is 16 amino acids long. The germline CDR1 and CDR2 sequences are SGHTA and FQGTGA. The CDR3 sequence is CASSLVAGARYNEQFF. In DNA, the CDR3 is TGTGCCAGCAGCTTAGTAGCGGGGGCCCGATACAATGAGCAGTTCTTC.

V is TRBV19 and J is TRBJ2-7; 10 bases line up with TRBD1. Germline assignment: CDR1 LNHDA and CDR2 SQIVND (reference sequence). The V and J ends lost 4 bases and 2 bases, in that order; junction bases with no gene match: 8. This CDR3 has 16 residues. For the CDR3, the DNA is TGTGCCAGTAGTAAACTCGGACAGGGGGTTACCTACGAGCAGTACTTC. This gives the protein CASSKLGQGVTYEQYF.

J is TRBJ1-1 and V is TRBV14, with unresolved D. The CDR3 is made up of 13 amino acids. With 1 base removed from V and 5 bases from J, the gap between germline ends came to 8 bases. CDR1 SGHDN and CDR2 FVKESK come from the germline V gene. CDR3 residues: CASSQVASTEAFF. CDR3 bases: TGTGCCAGCAGCCAAGTGGCTTCGACTGAAGCTTTCTTT. Full variable domain (remainder filled in from reference TRBV14 and TRBJ1-1): EAGVTQFPSHSVIEKGQTVTLRCDPISGHDNLYWYRRVMGKEIKFLLHFVKESKQDESGMPNNRFLAERTGGTYSTLKVQPAELEDSGVYFCASSQVASTEAFFGQGTRLTVV.

The J gene is TRBJ2-1, the V gene TRBV7-2; TRBD1 might be the D (6 bases). From germline, CDR1 is SGHTA and CDR2 FQGNSA. Trimming shortened V by 5 bases and J by 5 bases, and 10 bases separated the two germline ends. The CDR3 runs to 13 residues. CDR3 sequence (DNA): TGTGCCAGCAGCACTTACAGGGACAATGAGCAGTTCTTC. Translated: CASSTYRDNEQFF.

This sequence joins TRBV2 and TRBJ1-4; 7 bases are a match to TRBD1. V was pared by 7 bases and J by 5 bases, with 7 bases of the junction left unmatched. Germline CDR1 reads SNHLY; CDR2 reads FYNNEI. The CDR3 covers 14 residues. The CDR3 protein is CASISGTENEKLFF. CDR3 DNA: TGTGCCAGCATCTCGGGGACAGAGAATGAAAAACTGTTTTTT.

The chain is built from TRBV4-1 and TRBJ2-7; D might be TRBD2 (6 bases). V gave up 2 bases and J gave up 3 bases, with 14 bases separating them. The CDR3 length is 15 residues. Germline CDR1 MGHRA, CDR2 YSYEKL. The CDR3 loop is CASSQTDSGLYEQYF. CDR3 DNA sequence: TGCGCCAGCAGCCAAACCGACAGCGGGCTCTACGAGCAGTACTTC.

The chain carries TRBV5-1 and TRBJ1-2, with TRBD1 matching 8 bases. The V and J ends lost 1 base and 4 bases, in that order; junction bases with no gene match: 9. The CDR3 consists of 16 residues. CDR1 SGHRS and CDR2 YFSETQ come from the germline V gene. The CDR3 loop reads CASSLSGQGPSYGYTF. The CDR3 DNA reads TGCGCCAGCAGCTTGTCTGGACAGGGCCCTTCCTATGGCTACACCTTC.

This chain connects TRBV25-1 to TRBJ1-2, with D maybe TRBD1 (6 bases). Germline V gene lookup returns CDR1 MGHDK and CDR2 SYGVNS. V lost 3 bases, J lost 9 bases, and 20 bases lay in between. The CDR3 has 15 residues. The chain's CDR3 is CASSEDSRAIYRYTF. CDR3 sequence (DNA): TGTGCCAGCAGTGAGGACAGTCGGGCTATTTATCGCTACACCTTC.

V and J are TRBV7-6 and TRBJ2-3, with 9 nucleotides matching TRBD2. The CDR3 length is 15 residues. V shed 5 bases and J 1 base; nucleotides not matched to a gene: 4. Looked up from germline, CDR1 is SGHVS and CDR2 is FNYEAQ. The CDR3, as DNA: TGTGCCAGCAGCCCCGTAGCGGGGGGCACAGATACGCAGTATTTT. Its protein is CASSPVAGGTDTQYF.

The V gene is TRBV12-5, the J gene TRBJ2-1; TRBD1 agrees at 10 bases. The length of the CDR3 is 15 residues. After removal of 1 base from V and 9 bases from J, the junction contained 6 bases not matched to a gene. Germline-derived CDR1 and CDR2 are LGHNT and FRNRAP. CDR3 in amino acids: CASGLAGTGDGEQFF. The CDR3 DNA sequence: TGTGCTAGTGGTTTGGCGGGGACAGGGGACGGTGAGCAGTTCTTC.

This clone is a singleton in its sample. The chain employs TRBV9 and TRBJ2-7; TRBD1 is a possible D gene (5 bases). Germline CDR1 is SGDLS and CDR2 is YYNGEE. V was clipped by 3 bases and J by 2 bases, with 18 bases between them. The CDR3 is 16 residues long. The chain's CDR3 is CASSEGQGVGAYEQYF. Written as DNA, the CDR3 is TGTGCCAGCAGCGAGGGGCAAGGGGTAGGGGCCTACGAGCAGTACTTC.

V gene TRBV5-1 combines with J gene TRBJ1-2; TRBD1 agrees at 8 bases. The CDR3 is made up of 15 amino acids. The V gene end was trimmed by 0 bases and the J gene end by 6 bases; junction bases not matched to a gene: 7. Germline values: CDR1 SGHRS, CDR2 YFSETQ. CDR3 sequence reads: CASSLAGQGIDGYTF. In nucleotides, the CDR3 is TGCGCCAGCAGCTTGGCCGGACAGGGTATAGATGGCTACACCTTC.

The chain carries TRBV5-4 and TRBJ2-1; a weak D match, TRBD2 (6 bases). Germline V lookup: CDR1 SGHNT, CDR2 YYREEE (reference sequence). The length of the CDR3 is 15 residues. The V and J ends lost 3 bases and 6 bases respectively, with 16 bases between them. The CDR3 bases are TGTGCCAGCAGCTCCCGGGTGGGGGGAATCAATGAGCAGTTCTTC. Encoded protein: CASSSRVGGINEQFF.